The subject of this entry is one T cell receptor beta chain. The target antigen is unknown. The sample comes from a study of shared clonotypes between healthy human individuals. The study ran the assay at deep level. The input for sorted-subset replicate PCRs was around 200 ng DNA, around 27,000 T cell genomes. Some clones are missing from TCRdb's copy, which holds only in-frame ones; the method was immunoSEQ multiplex PCR. The sample has 110,000 or so clones; about two thirds are singletons. Trimming at V came to 4 bases and at J to 4 bases, leaving 7 bases not matched to a gene. The CDR3 sequence is 16 residues long. CDR1 MNHNY and CDR2 SVGAGI come from the germline V gene (reference sequence). Regarding the study as a whole: Apart from blood, nothing was sampled; tissue repertoires likely differ.

The rearrangement uses TRBV6-6 and TRBJ2-7, with 13 bases identical to TRBD2. This TCR derives from a woman in her twenties or thirties in good health. Sequenced: memory CD8+ T cells sorted from blood. The sample's subset: CD45RO+ cells pooled with CCR7-negative TemRA cells. CDR3 residues: CASSSPGTSGDYEQYF. In DNA form, the CDR3 reads TGTGCCAGCAGTTCCCCCGGGACTAGCGGGGATTACGAGCAGTACTTC.